This entry concerns a single T cell receptor (beta chain). As yet, its antigen is unknown. The entry originates in a study of cytomegalovirus exposure and HLA in healthy donors. Findings and caveats of the study: Roughly uniform sequencing depth across donors was assumed, possibly incorrectly. In a later analysis, TCR beta V- and J-gene trimming showed a link to a missense DCLRE1C variant. CMV serostatus was the sole immune exposure data available.

The donors were healthy bone marrow donors. V was clipped by 4 bases and J by 2 bases; unmatched bases: 1. The CDR3 totals 14 residues. Per germline, CDR1 SGHTA and CDR2 FQGNSA. PCR was performed using 60 Vbeta and 13 Jbeta primers. Data came from immunoSEQ multiplex PCR; TCRdb stores just in-frame clones and leaves some out. This table holds some 200,000 clones, approximately 80% found once. Sequencing was carried out using PBMCs. This TCR was recovered from a boy aged 2-9 years in good health and CMV-seronegative. This chain joins TRBV7-2 and TRBJ1-5, with TRBD1 matching over 8 bases. DNA for the CDR3: TGTGCCAGCAGCTCGACAGGGGGCAATCAGCCCCAGCATTTT. Translated: CASSSTGGNQPQHF.